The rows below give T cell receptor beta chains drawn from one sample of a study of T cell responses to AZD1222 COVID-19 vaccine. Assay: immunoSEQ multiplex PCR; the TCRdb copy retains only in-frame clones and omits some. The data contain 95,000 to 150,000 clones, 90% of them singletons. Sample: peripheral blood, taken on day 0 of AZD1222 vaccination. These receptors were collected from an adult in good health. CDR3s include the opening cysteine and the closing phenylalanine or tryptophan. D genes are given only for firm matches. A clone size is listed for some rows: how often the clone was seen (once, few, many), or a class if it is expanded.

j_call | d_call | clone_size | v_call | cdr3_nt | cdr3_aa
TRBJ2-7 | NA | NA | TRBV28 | TGTGCCAGCAGTTTAACTTCCCTAAACGAGCAGTACTTC | CASSLTSLNEQYF
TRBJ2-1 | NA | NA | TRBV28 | TGTGCCAGCAGCCCACCCGGGACAAAGAGATACAATGAGCAGTTCTTC | CASSPPGTKRYNEQFF
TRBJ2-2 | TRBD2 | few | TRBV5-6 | TGTGCCAGCAGCTTGGGCCAGCGGGGGAACACCGGGGAGCTGTTTTTT | CASSLGQRGNTGELFF
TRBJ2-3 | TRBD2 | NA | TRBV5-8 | TGTGCCAGCAGTCCTGGACTAGCGGTTAACACAGATACGCAGTATTTT | CASSPGLAVNTDTQYF
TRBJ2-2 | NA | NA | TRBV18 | TGTGCCAGCTCATTTCTAGAGACGAACACCGGGGAGCTGTTTTTT | CASSFLETNTGELFF
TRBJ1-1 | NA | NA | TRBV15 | TGTGCCACCAGCAGAGATGCAGGTTCAAACACTGAAGCTTTCTTT | CATSRDAGSNTEAFF
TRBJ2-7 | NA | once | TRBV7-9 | TGTGCCAGCAGCTTGTCGAGCGCCGAGCAGTACTTC | CASSLSSAEQYF
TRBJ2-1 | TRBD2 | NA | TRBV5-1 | TGCGCCAGCAGCTTTGGACTAGCGGGAGGGCCTGGGAATGAGCAGTTCTTC | CASSFGLAGGPGNEQFF
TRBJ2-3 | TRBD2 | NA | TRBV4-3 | TGCGCCAGCAGCCAAGAAGCGGGAGAGCCAGATACGCAGTATTTT | CASSQEAGEPDTQYF
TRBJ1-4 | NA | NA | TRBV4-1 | TGCGCCAGCAGCCAATCTAACCGTGCAACTAATGAAAAACTGTTTTTT | CASSQSNRATNEKLFF
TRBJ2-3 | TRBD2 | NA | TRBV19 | TGTGCCAGTATGTTGACTAGCGGGAGAACAGATACGCAGTATTTT | CASMLTSGRTDTQYF
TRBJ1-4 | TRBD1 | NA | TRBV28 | TGTGCCAGCAGTTCCCCGGGACAGGGAGCGGCTAATGAAAAACTGTTTTTT | CASSSPGQGAANEKLFF
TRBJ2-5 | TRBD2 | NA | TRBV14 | TGTGCCAGCAGCCAGCCACTAGCGGGATCCCAAGAGACCCAGTACTTC | CASSQPLAGSQETQYF
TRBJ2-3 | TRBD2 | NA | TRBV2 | TGTGCCAGCACGTCGATAGCGGGAGGGGATACGCAGTATTTT | CASTSIAGGDTQYF
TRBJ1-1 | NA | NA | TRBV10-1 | TGCGCCAGCAGAATACCGTGGGGGACTGAAGCTTTCTTT | CASRIPWGTEAFF
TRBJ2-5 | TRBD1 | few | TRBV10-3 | TGTGCCATCAGTCCCCGGGACAGGGGGGAGACCCAGTACTTC | CAISPRDRGETQYF
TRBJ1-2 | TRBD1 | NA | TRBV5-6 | TGTGCCAGCAGCCAAGGACAGGGGAACTATGGCTACACCTTC | CASSQGQGNYGYTF
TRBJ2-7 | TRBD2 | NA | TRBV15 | TGTGCCACCAGCAGAGGGTTGGCTAGCGGGAGCTACGAGCAGTACTTC | CATSRGLASGSYEQYF
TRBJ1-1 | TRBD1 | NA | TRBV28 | TGTGCCTTAAGGGGGCGCGGGGACACTGAAGCTTTCTTT | CALRGRGDTEAFF
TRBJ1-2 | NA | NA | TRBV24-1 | TGTGCCACCAGATCCGGAAACTATGGCTACACCTTC | CATRSGNYGYTF
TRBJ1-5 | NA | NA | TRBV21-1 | TGTGCCAGCCCCCGACCTACAGGGGAGTGCCCAAATCAGCCCCAGCATTTT | CASPRPTGECPNQPQHF
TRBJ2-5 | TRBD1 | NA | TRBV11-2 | TGTGCCAGCAGGGGACAGGGTTGGGAGACCCAGTACTTC | CASRGQGWETQYF
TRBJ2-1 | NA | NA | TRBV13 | TGTGCCAGCAGCTTAAACAGGCTCTACAATGAGCAGTTCTTC | CASSLNRLYNEQFF
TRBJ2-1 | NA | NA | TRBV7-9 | TGTGCCAGCAGCTACCCGGACTACTTGGGGAATGAGCAGTTCTTC | CASSYPDYLGNEQFF
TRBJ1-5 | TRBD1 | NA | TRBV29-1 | TGCAGCGTTGCAGGGACAGGATCAGATCAGCCCCAGCATTTT | CSVAGTGSDQPQHF
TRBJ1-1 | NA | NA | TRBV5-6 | TGTGCCAGCAGCTTGGGCGGCATGAACACTGAAGCTTTCTTT | CASSLGGMNTEAFF
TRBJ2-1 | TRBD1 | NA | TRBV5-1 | TGCGCCAGCAGCCTAGGACAACAGGGGTCGTGGTTCTTC | CASSLGQQGSWFF
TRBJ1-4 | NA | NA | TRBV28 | TGTGCCAGCAGTTTGGGGCAGTCTAATGAAAAACTGTTTTTT | CASSLGQSNEKLFF
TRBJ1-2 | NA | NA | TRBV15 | TGTGCCACTAGAAAACAGAGTAACTATGGCTACACCTTC | CATRKQSNYGYTF
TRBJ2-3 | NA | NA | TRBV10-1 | TGCGCCAGCAGCCGGGGTGGAGGGACAGATACGCAGTATTTT | CASSRGGGTDTQYF
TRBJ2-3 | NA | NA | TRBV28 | TGTGCCAGCAGTTTATTTGAGGATACGCAGTATTTT | CASSLFEDTQYF
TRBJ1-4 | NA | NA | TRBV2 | TGTGCCAGCAGTGATAGCTTTCCGTCACGGGGTGAAAAACTGTTTTTT | CASSDSFPSRGEKLFF
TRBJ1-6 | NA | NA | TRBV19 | TGTGCCACCCGGGGATCCTATAATTCACCCCTCCACTTT | CATRGSYNSPLHF
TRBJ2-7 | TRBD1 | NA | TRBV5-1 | TGCGCCAGCAGCCTGGGACAGCCCATCTCCTACGAGCAGTACTTC | CASSLGQPISYEQYF
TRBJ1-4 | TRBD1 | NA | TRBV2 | TGTGCCAGCAGCCAAGGACAGGGCTATGAAAAACTGTTTTTT | CASSQGQGYEKLFF
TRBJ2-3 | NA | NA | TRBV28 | TGTGCCAGCAGCCTCGGACAGCTCCCCGGAATTGGTACGCAGTATTTT | CASSLGQLPGIGTQYF
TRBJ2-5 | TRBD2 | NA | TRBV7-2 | TGTGCCAGCAGCTTGCTATTTAGCGGGAGGGCAGAGACCCAGTACTTC | CASSLLFSGRAETQYF
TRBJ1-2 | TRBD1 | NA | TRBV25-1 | TGTGCCAGCAGTGCGGGACAGGGCGATGGCTACACCTTC | CASSAGQGDGYTF
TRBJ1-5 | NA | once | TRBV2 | TGTGCCAGCAGTGAAGGCCAGGGCGGTCAGCCCCAGCATTTT | CASSEGQGGQPQHF
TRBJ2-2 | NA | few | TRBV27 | TGTGCCAGCAGTCTGGACAGATTCCCCACCGGGGAGCTGTTTTTT | CASSLDRFPTGELFF
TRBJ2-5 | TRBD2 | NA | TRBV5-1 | TGCGCCAGCAGCTTGGGAACTAGCGGGGAAGAGACCCAGTACTTC | CASSLGTSGEETQYF
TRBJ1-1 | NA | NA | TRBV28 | TGTGCCAGCAGTTCCGGGGCAGGATATAACACTGAAGCTTTCTTT | CASSSGAGYNTEAFF